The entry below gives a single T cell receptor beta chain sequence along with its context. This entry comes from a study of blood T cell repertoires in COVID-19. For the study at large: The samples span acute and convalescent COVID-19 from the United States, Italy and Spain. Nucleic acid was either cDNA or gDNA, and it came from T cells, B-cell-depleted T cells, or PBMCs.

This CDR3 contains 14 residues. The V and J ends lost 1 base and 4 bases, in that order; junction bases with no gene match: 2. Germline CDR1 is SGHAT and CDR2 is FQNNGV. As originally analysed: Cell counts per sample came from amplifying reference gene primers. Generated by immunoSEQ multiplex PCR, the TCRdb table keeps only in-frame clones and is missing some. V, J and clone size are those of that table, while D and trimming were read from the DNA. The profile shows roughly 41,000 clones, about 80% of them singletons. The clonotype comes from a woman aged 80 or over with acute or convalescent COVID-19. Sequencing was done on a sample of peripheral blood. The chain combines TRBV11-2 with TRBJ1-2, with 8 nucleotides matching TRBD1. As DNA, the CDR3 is TGTGCCAGCAGCTTAGCAGGGGGCTTCTATGGCTACACCTTC. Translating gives CASSLAGGFYGYTF.